This T cell receptor (beta chain) was documented in a study of T cell responses to AZD1222 COVID-19 vaccine. The method was immunoSEQ multiplex PCR; TCRdb's version includes in-frame clones alone and lacks a portion of them. The sample has some 120,000 clones, about nine tenths seen once. The germline V gene has CDR1 SQVTM and CDR2 ANQGSEA. The CDR3 runs to 13 residues. V lost 7 bases to trimming and J lost 1 base; unmatched junction nucleotides: 0. Study outcomes and limitations: In a largely white British group with more females than males, clonal diversity was possibly underestimated.

Regarding this clone: What it recognizes is unknown.

The TCR was taken from an adult in good health. The sequencing used peripheral blood, collected on day 0 of AZD1222 vaccination. V gene TRBV29-1 combines with J gene TRBJ2-2; the match to TRBD1 covers 10 bases. The CDR3 spells CSGDRGNTGELFF. The CDR3 nucleotides are TGCAGCGGGGACAGGGGGAACACCGGGGAGCTGTTTTTT.